This entry describes one T cell receptor beta chain. The method was immunoSEQ multiplex PCR; TCRdb's version includes in-frame clones alone and lacks a portion of them. Of about 260,000 clones listed, 88% are singletons. The CDR3 has 16 amino acids. The ends were cut back, 1 base at V and 5 bases at J, with 17 bases in the middle. Germline lookup yields CDR1 MDHEN and CDR2 SYDVKM. The data were obtained in a study of blood T cell repertoires in COVID-19. V and J are TRBV28 and TRBJ1-1, with D hard to call. This sequence was found in a woman in her 50s who had recovered from COVID-19. The sample comprised PBMCs or T cells enriched from blood (not recorded which). The CDR3 protein is CASSLSPGFRRTEAFF. CDR3 sequence (DNA): TGTGCCAGCAGTTTATCCCCAGGTTTTAGAAGGACTGAAGCTTTCTTT.